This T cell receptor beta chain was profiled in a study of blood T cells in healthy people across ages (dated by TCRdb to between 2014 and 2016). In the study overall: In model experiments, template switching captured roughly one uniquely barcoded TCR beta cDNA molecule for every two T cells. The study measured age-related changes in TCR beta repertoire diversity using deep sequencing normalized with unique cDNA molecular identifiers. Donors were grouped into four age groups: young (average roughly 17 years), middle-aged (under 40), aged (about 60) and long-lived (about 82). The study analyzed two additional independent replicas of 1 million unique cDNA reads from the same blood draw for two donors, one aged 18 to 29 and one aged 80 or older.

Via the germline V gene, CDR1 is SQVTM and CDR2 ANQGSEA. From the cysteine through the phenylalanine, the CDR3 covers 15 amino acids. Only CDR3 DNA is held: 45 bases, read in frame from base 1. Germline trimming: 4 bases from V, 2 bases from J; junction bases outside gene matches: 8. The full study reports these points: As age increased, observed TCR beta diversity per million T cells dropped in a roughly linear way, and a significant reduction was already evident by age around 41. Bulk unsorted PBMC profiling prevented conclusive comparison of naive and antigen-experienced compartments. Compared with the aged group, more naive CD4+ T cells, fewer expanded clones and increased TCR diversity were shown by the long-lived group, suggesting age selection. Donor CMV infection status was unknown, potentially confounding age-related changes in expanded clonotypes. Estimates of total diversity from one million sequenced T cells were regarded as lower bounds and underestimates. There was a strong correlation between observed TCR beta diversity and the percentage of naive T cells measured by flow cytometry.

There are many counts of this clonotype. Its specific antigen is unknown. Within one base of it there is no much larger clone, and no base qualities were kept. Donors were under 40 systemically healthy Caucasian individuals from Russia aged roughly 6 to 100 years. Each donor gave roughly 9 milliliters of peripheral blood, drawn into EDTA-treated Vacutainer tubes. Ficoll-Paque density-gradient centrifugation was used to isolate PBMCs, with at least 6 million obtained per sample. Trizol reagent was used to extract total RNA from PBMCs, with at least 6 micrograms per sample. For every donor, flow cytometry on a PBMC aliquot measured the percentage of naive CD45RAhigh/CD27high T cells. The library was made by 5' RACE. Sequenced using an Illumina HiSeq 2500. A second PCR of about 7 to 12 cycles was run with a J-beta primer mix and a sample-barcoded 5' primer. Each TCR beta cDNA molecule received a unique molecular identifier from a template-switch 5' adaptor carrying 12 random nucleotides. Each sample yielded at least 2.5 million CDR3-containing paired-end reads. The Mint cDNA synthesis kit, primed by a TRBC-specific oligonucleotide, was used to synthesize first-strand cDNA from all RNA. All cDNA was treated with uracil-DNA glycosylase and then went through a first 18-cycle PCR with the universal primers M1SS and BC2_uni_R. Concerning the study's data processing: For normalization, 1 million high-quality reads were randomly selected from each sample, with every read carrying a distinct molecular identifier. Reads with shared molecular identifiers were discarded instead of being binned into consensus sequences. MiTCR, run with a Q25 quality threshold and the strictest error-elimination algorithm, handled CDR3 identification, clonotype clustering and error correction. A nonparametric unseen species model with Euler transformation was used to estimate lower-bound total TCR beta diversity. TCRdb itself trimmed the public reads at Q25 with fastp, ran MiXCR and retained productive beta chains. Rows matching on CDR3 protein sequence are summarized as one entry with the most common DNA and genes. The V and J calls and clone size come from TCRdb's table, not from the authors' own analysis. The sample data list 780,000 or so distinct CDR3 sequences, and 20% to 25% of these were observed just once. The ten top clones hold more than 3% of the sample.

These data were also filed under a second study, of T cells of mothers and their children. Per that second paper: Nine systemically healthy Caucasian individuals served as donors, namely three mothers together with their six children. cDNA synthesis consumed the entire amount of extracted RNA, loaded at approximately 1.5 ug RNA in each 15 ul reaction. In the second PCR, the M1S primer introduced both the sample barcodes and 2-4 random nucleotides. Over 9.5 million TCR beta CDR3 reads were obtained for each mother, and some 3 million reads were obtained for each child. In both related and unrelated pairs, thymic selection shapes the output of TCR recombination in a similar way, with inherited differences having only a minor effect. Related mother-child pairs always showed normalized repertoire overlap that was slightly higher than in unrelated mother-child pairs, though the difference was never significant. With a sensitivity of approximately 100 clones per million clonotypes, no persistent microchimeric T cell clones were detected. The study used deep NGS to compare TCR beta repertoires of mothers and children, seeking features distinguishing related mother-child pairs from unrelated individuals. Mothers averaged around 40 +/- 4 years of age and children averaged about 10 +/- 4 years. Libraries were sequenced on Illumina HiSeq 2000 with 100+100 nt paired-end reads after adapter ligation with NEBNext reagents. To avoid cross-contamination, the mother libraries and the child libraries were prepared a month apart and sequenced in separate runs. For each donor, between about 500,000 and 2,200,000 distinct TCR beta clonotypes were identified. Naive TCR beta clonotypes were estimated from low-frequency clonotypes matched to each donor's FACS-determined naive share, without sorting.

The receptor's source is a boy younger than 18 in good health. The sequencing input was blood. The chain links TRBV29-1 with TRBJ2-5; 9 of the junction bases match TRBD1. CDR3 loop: CSVAGGTGRQETQYF. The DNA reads TGCAGCGTTGCTGGTGGGACAGGGCGGCAAGAGACCCAGTACTTC.